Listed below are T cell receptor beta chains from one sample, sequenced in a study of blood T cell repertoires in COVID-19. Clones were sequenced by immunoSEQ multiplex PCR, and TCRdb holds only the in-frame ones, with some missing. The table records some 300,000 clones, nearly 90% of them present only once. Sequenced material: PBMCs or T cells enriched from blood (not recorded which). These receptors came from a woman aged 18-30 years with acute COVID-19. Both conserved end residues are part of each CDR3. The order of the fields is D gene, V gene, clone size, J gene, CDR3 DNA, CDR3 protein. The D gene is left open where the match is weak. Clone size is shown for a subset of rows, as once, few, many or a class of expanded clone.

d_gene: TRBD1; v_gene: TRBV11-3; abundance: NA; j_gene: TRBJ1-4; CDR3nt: TGTGCCAGCAGCCCCGGGGGACAGGAGAAAAAACTGTTTTTT; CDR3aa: CASSPGGQEKKLFF
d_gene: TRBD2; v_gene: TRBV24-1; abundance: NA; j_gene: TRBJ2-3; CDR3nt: TGTGCCAAAGCGGGGGCTAGCGGGAGCCCAGATACGCAGTATTTT; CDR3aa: CAKAGASGSPDTQYF
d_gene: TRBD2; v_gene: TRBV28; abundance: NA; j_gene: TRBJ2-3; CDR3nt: TGTGCCAGCAGTTTATCTAGCGGGAGTCAAAACACAGATACGCAGTATTTT; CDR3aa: CASSLSSGSQNTDTQYF
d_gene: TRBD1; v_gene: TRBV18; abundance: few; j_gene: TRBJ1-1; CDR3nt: TGTGCCAGCTCACCACGGACAGGATGGAACACTGAAGCTTTCTTT; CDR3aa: CASSPRTGWNTEAFF
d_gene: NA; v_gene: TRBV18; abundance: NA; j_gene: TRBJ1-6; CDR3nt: TGTGCCAGCTCACCACCCTACCGACCCGGGGAGGCCCTCCACTTT; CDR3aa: CASSPPYRPGEALHF
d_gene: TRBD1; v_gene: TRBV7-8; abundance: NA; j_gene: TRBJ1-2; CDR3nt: TGTGCCAGCACCCCCATTCGGCAGGGGGCCGGTGGCTACACCTTC; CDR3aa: CASTPIRQGAGGYTF
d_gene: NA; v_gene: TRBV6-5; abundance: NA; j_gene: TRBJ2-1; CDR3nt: TGTGCCAGCAGTTACTCGTACCAACACTCCTACAATGAGCAGTTCTTC; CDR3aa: CASSYSYQHSYNEQFF
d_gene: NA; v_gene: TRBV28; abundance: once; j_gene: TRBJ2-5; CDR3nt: TGTGCCAGCAGTTCCGCCCTTACAGGGCTGGACTCGCTCACCCAAGAGACCCAGTACTTC; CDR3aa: CASSSALTGLDSLTQETQYF
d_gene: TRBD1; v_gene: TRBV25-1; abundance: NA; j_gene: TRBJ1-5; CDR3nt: TGTGCCAGCAGTGGGGACAGGGCGGACAATCAGCCCCAGCATTTT; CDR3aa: CASSGDRADNQPQHF
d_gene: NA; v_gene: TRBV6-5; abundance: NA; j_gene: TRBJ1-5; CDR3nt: TGTGCCAGCAGTCACACCTCAGGGGGCAATCAGCCCCAGCATTTT; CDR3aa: CASSHTSGGNQPQHF
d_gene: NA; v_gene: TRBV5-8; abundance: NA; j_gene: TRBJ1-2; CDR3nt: TGTGCCAGCAGCTTTACGGGGTCGGGGTCGCATGGCTACACCTTC; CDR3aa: CASSFTGSGSHGYTF
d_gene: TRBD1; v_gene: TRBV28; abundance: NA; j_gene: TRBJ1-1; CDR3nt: TGTGCCAGCAGTTTAGACAGGGGACGGTCTCGTACTGAAGCTTTCTTT; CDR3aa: CASSLDRGRSRTEAFF
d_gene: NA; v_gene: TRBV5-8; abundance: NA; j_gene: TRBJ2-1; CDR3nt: TGTGCCAGCAGCTCGGACCTAAAGGGACTCTACAACAATGAGCAGTTCTTC; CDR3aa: CASSSDLKGLYNNEQFF
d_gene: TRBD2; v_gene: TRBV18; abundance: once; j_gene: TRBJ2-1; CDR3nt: TGTGCCAGCTCACCCCCCGGGACTAGCGGCTACAATGAGCAGTTCTTC; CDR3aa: CASSPPGTSGYNEQFF
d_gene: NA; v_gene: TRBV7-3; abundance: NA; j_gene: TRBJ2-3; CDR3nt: TGTGCCAGCAGCTTAACGGCCGAAGATACGCAGTATTTT; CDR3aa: CASSLTAEDTQYF
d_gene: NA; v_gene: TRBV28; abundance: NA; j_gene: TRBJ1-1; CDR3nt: TGTGCCAGCAGTTTAATGGGCCAGGCGACGAACACTGAAGCTTTCTTT; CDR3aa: CASSLMGQATNTEAFF
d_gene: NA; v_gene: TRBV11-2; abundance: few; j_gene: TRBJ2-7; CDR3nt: TGTGCCAGCAGCCCTATTCGGCGGGATTCAACCTACGAGCAGTACTTC; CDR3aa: CASSPIRRDSTYEQYF
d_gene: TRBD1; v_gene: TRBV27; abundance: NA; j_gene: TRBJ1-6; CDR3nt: TGTGCCAGCATGATGGGACAGCTCTATAATTCACCCCTCCACTTT; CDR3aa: CASMMGQLYNSPLHF
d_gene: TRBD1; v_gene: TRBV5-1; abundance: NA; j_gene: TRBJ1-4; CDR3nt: TGCGCCAGCAGCTTGGCCGCAGGGGGTGTTAATGAAAAACTGTTTTTT; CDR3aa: CASSLAAGGVNEKLFF
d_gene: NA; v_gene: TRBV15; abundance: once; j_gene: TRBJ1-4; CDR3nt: TGTGCCACCAGCAGCGTCAGAAGTAATGAAAAACTGTTTTTT; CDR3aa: CATSSVRSNEKLFF
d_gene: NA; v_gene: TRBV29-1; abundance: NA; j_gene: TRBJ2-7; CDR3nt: TGCAGCGTTGAAGGGGGCGGGAAGGACATGACCCGACACGAGCAGTACTTC; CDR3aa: CSVEGGGKDMTRHEQYF
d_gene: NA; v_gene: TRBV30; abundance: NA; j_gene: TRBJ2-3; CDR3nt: TGTGCCTGGAGTATACTGTCCGGGACTAGCACAGATACGCAGTATTTT; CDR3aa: CAWSILSGTSTDTQYF
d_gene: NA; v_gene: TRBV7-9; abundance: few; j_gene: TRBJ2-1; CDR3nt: TGTGCCAGCAGCTTAGCCAGGGACAATGAGCAGTTCTTC; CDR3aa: CASSLARDNEQFF
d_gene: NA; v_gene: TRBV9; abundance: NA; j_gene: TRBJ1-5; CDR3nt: TGTGCCAGCAGCGTAGACAGCTATCAGCCCCAGCATTTT; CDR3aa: CASSVDSYQPQHF
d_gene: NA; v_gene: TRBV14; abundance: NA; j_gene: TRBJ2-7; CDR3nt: TGTGCCAGCAGCCAAGATGTAGAACCATACGAGCAGTACTTC; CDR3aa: CASSQDVEPYEQYF
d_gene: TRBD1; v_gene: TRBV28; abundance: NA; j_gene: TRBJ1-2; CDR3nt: TGTGCCAGCAGGATGAATCCGGGGGACAGGGGAAACTATGGCTACACCTTC; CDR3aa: CASRMNPGDRGNYGYTF
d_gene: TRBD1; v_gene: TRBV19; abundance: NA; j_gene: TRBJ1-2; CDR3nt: TGTGCCAGTAGTCGGGGACAGGGAAACGATGGCTACACCTTC; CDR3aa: CASSRGQGNDGYTF
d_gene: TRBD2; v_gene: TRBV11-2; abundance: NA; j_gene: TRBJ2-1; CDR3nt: TGTGCCAGCAGCTTCCATCGGGGGACTAGGGTACAGAATGAGCAGTTCTTC; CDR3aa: CASSFHRGTRVQNEQFF
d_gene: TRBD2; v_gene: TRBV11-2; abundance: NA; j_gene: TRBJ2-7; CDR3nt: TGTGCCAGCAGCTTGTGGGGACTACGCTACGAGCAGTACTTC; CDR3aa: CASSLWGLRYEQYF
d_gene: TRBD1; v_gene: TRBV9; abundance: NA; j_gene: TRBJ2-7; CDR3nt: TGTGCCAGCAGCGCTGGAGGGGCCGGGACAGGGGTGACCTACGAGCAGTACTTC; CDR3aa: CASSAGGAGTGVTYEQYF
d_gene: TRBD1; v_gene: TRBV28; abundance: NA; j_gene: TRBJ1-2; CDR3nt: TGTGCCAGCAGTTTAGCCGGGACAGGGGGCGCATGGAGAGGCTACACCTTC; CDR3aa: CASSLAGTGGAWRGYTF
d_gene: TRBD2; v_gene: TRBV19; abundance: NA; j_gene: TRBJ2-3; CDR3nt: TGTGCCAGTAGTATAGGTCCCCCGGGACTGGGAGGGGCAGATACGCAGTATTTT; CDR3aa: CASSIGPPGLGGADTQYF
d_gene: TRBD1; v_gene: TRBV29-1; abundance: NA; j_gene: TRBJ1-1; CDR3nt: TGCAGCGCTGCCGAGGACAGGGATGTCTTCATGAACACTGAAGCTTTCTTT; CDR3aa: CSAAEDRDVFMNTEAFF
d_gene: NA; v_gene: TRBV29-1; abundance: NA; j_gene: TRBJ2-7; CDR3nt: TGCAGCGTTGGTCCGAGAGGCCACTACGAGCAGTACTTC; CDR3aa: CSVGPRGHYEQYF
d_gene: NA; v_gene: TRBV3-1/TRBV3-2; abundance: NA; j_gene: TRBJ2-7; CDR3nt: TGTGCCAGCAGCCAATTAGGACTCCGGAGCGAGCAGTACTTC; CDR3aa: CASSQLGLRSEQYF
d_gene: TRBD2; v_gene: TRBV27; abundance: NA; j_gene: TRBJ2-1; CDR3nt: TGTGCCAGCATGGCGGGAGGGGGGTACAATGAGCAGTTCTTC; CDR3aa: CASMAGGGYNEQFF
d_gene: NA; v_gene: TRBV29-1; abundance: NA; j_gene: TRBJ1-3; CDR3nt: TGCAGCGTGAGGGAAGGCGGAAACACCATATATTTT; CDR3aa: CSVREGGNTIYF
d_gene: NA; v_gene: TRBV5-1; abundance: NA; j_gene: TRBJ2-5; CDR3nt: TGCGCCAGCAGCCTTTGGACAGACCAAGAGACCCAGTACTTC; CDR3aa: CASSLWTDQETQYF
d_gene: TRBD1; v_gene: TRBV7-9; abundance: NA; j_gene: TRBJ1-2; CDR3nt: TGTGCCAGCAGCTTAGAGTGGGACAGGGACTATGGCTACACCTTC; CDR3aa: CASSLEWDRDYGYTF
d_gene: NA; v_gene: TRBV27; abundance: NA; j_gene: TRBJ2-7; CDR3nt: TGTGCCAGCAGTTCCCCGGGAGCCACCTACGAGCAGTACTTC; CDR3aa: CASSSPGATYEQYF
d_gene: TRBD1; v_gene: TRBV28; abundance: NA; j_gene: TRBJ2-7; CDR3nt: TGTGCCAGCAGGTCCGGGACAGTCTACGAGCAGTACTTC; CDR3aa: CASRSGTVYEQYF
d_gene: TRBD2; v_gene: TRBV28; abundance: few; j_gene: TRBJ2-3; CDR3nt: TGTGCCAGCGGAGGGGTAACGAGCGGGAGGGACACAGATACGCAGTATTTT; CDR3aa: CASGGVTSGRDTDTQYF
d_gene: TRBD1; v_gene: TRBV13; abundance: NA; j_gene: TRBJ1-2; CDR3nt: TGTGCCAGCAGTGTAAAGACAGGGGAGTTACTTTACTATGGCTACACCTTC; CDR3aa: CASSVKTGELLYYGYTF
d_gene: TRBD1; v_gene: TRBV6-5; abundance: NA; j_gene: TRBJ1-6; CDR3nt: TGTGCCAGCAGTTCCGGACAGGGAGATTCACCCCTCCACTTT; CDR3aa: CASSSGQGDSPLHF
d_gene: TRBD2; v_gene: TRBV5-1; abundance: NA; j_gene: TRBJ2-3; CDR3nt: TGCGCCAGCAGCTTGGGTCTAGCGGGAGGCACAGATACGCAGTATTTT; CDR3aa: CASSLGLAGGTDTQYF
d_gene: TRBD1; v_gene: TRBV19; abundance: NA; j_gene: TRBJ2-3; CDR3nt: TGTGCCAGTAGTATAGGGGACAGGGGGAATTGGCTTGCAGATACGCAGTATTTT; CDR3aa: CASSIGDRGNWLADTQYF